A selection of T cell receptor beta chains follows, all from one sample in a study of Graves' ophthalmopathy and Graves' hyperthyroidism. TCRdb re-called the multiplex PCR reads with MiXCR, one entry per CDR3 protein. The table includes 1 million to 1.3 million distinct CDR3 sequences, around a third detected once. The sequenced sample was peripheral blood or thyroid tissue (not recorded which). The receptors shown here come from an adult man with Graves' hyperthyroidism. CDR3s include the opening cysteine and the closing phenylalanine or tryptophan. Fields, in order: V gene, J gene, CDR3 protein.

>TRBV7-8|TRBJ2-7
CASRATVSSYEQYF
>TRBV15|TRBJ1-2
CATSRGTGSALYGYTF
>TRBV9|TRBJ2-7
CASSFYEDRGYEQYF
>TRBV14|TRBJ2-2
CASSQGLAGGSNTGELFF
>TRBV7-9|TRBJ2-7
CASSRLASYNEQYF
>TRBV29-1|TRBJ2-7
CSVVRDSYEQYF
>TRBV4-3|TRBJ1-4
CASSQDRNRADEKLFF
>TRBV20-1|TRBJ1-5
CSAQQGSQPQHF
>TRBV9|TRBJ1-2
CASSAYEGGGYTF
>TRBV3-1|TRBJ2-7
CASSQTGTAPYEQYF
>TRBV2|TRBJ2-3
CASIQGASTDTQYF
>TRBV19|TRBJ1-1
CASSSFVVTQNQAEAFF
>TRBV7-9|TRBJ1-2
CASSFGTGASYTF
>TRBV6-2/TRBV6-3|TRBJ2-2
CASRRDPTGELFF
>TRBV20-1|TRBJ2-5
CSARRQGRETQYF
>TRBV5-1|TRBJ1-6
CASSYRQGSFSPLHF
>TRBV29-1|TRBJ2-5
CSVSPSGEETQYF
>TRBV3-1|TRBJ1-6
CASSQSVTGLHF
>TRBV24-1|TRBJ2-5
CATSDPGTSPSPGETQYF
>TRBV7-2|TRBJ2-7
CASSLARTNYEQYF
>TRBV24-1|TRBJ1-5
CATSDDNRVQPQHF
>TRBV7-2|TRBJ1-1
CASSFRQGFVTEAFF
>TRBV5-8|TRBJ2-5
CASSFLRRYQETQYF
>TRBV2|TRBJ1-5
CAIRQGSQPQHF
>TRBV10-3|TRBJ2-2
CAISGGGGTNTGELFF
>TRBV9|TRBJ2-7
CASSEGGQGTSLRQQYF
>TRBV11-2|TRBJ2-7
CASRQTYRDTNEQYF
>TRBV10-2|TRBJ1-5
CASSYTGQGNQPQHF
>TRBV13|TRBJ2-7
CASSSTGKAYPYF
>TRBV5-8|TRBJ2-7
CASSFGTGNEQYF
>TRBV7-9|TRBJ2-7
CASSNVRRDRGYEQYF
>TRBV20-1|TRBJ1-5
CSATPRQFGQPQHF
>TRBV12-3/TRBV12-4|TRBJ2-5
CASSSVNEQDKETQYF
>TRBV25-1|TRBJ2-6
CASGNRANVLTF
>TRBV7-6|TRBJ2-5
CASSRGAREETQYF
>TRBV10-3|TRBJ1-6
CAIRAGQGVSPLHF
>TRBV12-3/TRBV12-4|TRBJ1-6
CASSYGTGVSPLHF
>TRBV5-1|TRBJ1-6
CASSLAPGDSPLHF
>TRBV12-3/TRBV12-4|TRBJ2-5
CASSSTGSTGAAGETQYF
>TRBV20-1|TRBJ2-2
CSARDGGGNTGELFF
>TRBV29-1|TRBJ2-7
CSASGAGVPYEQYF
>TRBV20-1|TRBJ1-1
CSARGGAGANTEAFF
>TRBV7-2|TRBJ1-5
CASSFRPGRISNQPQHF